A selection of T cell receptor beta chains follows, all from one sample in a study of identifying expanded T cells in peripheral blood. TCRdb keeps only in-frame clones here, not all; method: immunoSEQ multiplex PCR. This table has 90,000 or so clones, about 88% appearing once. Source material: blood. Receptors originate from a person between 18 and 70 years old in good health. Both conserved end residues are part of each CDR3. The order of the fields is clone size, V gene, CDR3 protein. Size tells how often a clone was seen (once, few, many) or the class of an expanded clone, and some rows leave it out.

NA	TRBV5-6	CASSNRPRFTPLHF
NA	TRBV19	CASSATAPRAEQYF
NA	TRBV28	CASSLGGAGSSYEQYF
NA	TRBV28	CASSGLADGETQYF
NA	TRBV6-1	CASRAPNTEAFF
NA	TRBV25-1	CASSVAGNTGELFF
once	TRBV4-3	CASSQDGARARSPLHF
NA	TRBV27	CASSHKGHLEQFF
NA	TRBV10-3	CAIAGPPTGARTEAFF
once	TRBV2	CASSRQAPQETQYF
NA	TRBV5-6	CASSLGTGMRPTNYGYTF
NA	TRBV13	CASSSMDRDHEQYF
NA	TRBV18	CASSLPGGTEAFF
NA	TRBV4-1	CASSWGQGAGEQYF
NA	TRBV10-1	CATSATGNSPLHF
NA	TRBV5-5	CASSLGRPVQLTVTYEQYF
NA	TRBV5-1	CASSVGGRVDSPLHF
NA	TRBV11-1	CASSPGGTGAPYEQYF
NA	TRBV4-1	CASSPPTGGNSPLHF
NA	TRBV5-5	CASSSRGPGAGGYGYTF
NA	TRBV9	CASSGPLGDSYEQYF
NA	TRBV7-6	CASSLVMEPTGDSGNTIYF
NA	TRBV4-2	CASSPRGAGGPDTQYF
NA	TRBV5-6	CASSPGGLEPGHDSPLHF
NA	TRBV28	CASSWGTGGTEAFF
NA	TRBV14	CASSRNRVFIQYF
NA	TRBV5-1	CASSPGDRGSYDQPQHF
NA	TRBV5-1	CASSPPRLAGNTGELFF
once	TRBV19	CASTRTGEGNSGNTIYF
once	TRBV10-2	CASTVGINQPQHF
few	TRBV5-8	CASSFLDGSNQPQHF
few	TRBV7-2	CASSLTPPNSQETQYF
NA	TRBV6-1	CASFSPGANVLTF
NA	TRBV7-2	CASTPGGGGPDTQYF
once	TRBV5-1	CASSPGTGGSEAFF
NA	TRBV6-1	CASSEVPGGSGNTIYF
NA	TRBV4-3	CASSQARGPPYEQYF
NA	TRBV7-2	CASKTLAVYNEQFF
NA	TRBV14	CASSLTGTVAEQYF
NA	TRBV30	CAWGLAGGGTGTQYF